The 10 T cell receptor beta chains in this list originate from one sample, sequenced in a study of cytomegalovirus exposure and HLA in healthy donors. Researchers ran the PCR with 60 Vbeta and 13 Jbeta primers. This table comes from immunoSEQ multiplex PCR, and its TCRdb copy is limited to in-frame clones, with some not included. The sample totals approximately 170,000 clones. Sequencing used PBMCs. These receptors were taken from a woman aged 18 to 35 in good health and CMV-seropositive.

The J gene is TRBJ2-7, the V gene TRBV7-6; 8 positions agree with TRBD2. This CDR3 has 15 amino acids. Germline V CDR1 and CDR2: SGHVS, FNYEAQ. With V trimmed by 0 bases and J by 6 bases, 7 bases remained unmatched. The CDR3 nucleotides are TGTGCCAGCAGCTTAGCAATCAGCGGGAGTAGCGAGCAGTACTTC. This encodes CASSLAISGSSEQYF.

The chain is built from TRBV4-2 and TRBJ1-2; TRBD1 matches 8 bases. CDR1 is LGHNA and CDR2 is YNFKEQ in the germline V gene. V lost 4 bases, J lost 2 bases, and 6 bases stayed unmatched. The CDR3 extends over 15 amino acids. The CDR3 sequence is CASSPRQGNNYGYTF. The CDR3, as DNA: TGTGCCAGCAGCCCCCGACAGGGGAACAACTATGGCTACACCTTC.

The chain combines TRBV5-6 with TRBJ2-7; 8 bases map to TRBD2. This CDR3 is 15 amino acids long. With V trimmed by 6 bases and J by 5 bases, 13 bases remained unmatched. CDR1 and CDR2 from the germline V gene are SGHDT and YYEEEE. The CDR3 loop reads CASTRPRGGPHEQYF. CDR3 DNA: TGTGCCAGCACCCGGCCTCGCGGGGGGCCTCACGAGCAGTACTTC.

CDR3 sequence reads: CASSFGWLGSNEQFF. CDR3 DNA: TGTGCCAGCAGCTTTGGTTGGCTAGGATCCAATGAGCAGTTCTTC. The chain recombines TRBV13 with TRBJ2-1; D not resolved. The V gene lost 3 bases and the J gene lost 6 bases, with 15 bases spanning the gap. Germline V gene data show CDR1 as PRHDT and CDR2 as FYEKMQ (reference sequence). CDR3 length: 15 amino acids.

The chain employs TRBV30 and TRBJ1-5; the D gene is possibly TRBD1 (5 bases). The CDR3 is 14 residues long. The ends were cut back, 0 bases at V and 6 bases at J, with 12 bases in the middle. CDR1 is GTSNPN, CDR2 SVGIG, per germline (reference sequence). The DNA for the CDR3 is TGTGCCTGGAGTGTTTTAGTGGGGGGTCAGCCCCAGCATTTT. It is translated as CAWSVLVGGQPQHF.

The chain combines TRBV30 with TRBJ1-5; D might be TRBD1 (5 bases). CDR3 length: 14 residues. CDR1 is GTSNPN and CDR2 is SVGIG in the germline V gene (reference sequence). V lost 1 base and J lost 4, with 11 bases in between. CDR3 residues: CAWSDRTSNQPQHF. CDR3 sequence (DNA): TGTGCCTGGAGTGATAGGACATCTAATCAGCCCCAGCATTTT.

The chain has TRBV7-6 and TRBJ2-1, with TRBD1 matching 8 bases. The CDR3 consists of 16 residues. The junction had 15 bases not matched to a gene; V was cut back by 5 bases and J by 9 bases. Looked up from germline, CDR1 is SGHVS and CDR2 is FNYEAQ. The chain's CDR3 is CASSRNTGTGGREQFF. CDR3 DNA: TGTGCCAGCAGCCGAAATACCGGGACAGGCGGACGTGAGCAGTTCTTC.

This chain uses TRBV2 with TRBJ1-2; a possible D gene is TRBD1 (5 bases). V lost 4 bases to trimming and J lost 6 bases, with 12 bases between them. Germline-derived CDR1 and CDR2 are SNHLY and FYNNEI. The CDR3 has 13 amino acids. Here the CDR3 DNA reads TGTGCCAGCAGTGTCGACAGTACCCATGGCTACACCTTC. Its translation: CASSVDSTHGYTF.

This chain joins TRBV5-4 and TRBJ1-1; TRBD1 matches 7 bases. Trimming at V came to 0 bases and at J to 5 bases, leaving 7 bases not matched to a gene. Germline V gene data show CDR1 as SGHNT and CDR2 as YYREEE (reference sequence). The CDR3 covers 15 residues. The CDR3 DNA reads TGTGCCAGCAGCTTGGAGGGCAGGGGGGTTACTGAAGCTTTCTTT. Translated: CASSLEGRGVTEAFF.

J is TRBJ1-1 and V is TRBV18; D gene ambiguous. CDR1 is KGHSH and CDR2 is LQKENI in the germline V gene. The CDR3 has 13 amino acids. Trimming stripped 3 bases from V and 7 bases from J, with 12 bases between. CDR3 bases: TGTGCCAGCTCACCGTGGGTTGGGAGTGAAGCTTTCTTT. Translation: CASSPWVGSEAFF.